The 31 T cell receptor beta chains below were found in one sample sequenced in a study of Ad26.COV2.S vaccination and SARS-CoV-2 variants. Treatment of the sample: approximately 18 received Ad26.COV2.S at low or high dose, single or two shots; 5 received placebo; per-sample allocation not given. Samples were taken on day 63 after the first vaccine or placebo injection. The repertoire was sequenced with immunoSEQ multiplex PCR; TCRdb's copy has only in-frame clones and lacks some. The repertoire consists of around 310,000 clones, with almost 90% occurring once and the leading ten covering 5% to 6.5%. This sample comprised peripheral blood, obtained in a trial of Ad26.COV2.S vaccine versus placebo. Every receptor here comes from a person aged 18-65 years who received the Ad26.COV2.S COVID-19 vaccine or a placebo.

The DNA of the CDR3 is TGTGCCACCGCCCTCACAGGTTTTAATGAGCAGTTCTTC. This encodes CATALTGFNEQFF. The chain carries TRBV2 and TRBJ2-1; D might be TRBD1 (5 bases). This CDR3 is built from 13 residues. The V end lost 10 bases, the J end lost 7 bases, and 17 bases lay between the germline ends. Germline loops: CDR1 SNHLY, CDR2 FYNNEI.

CDR3 sequence reads: CASTTGQGIDDYGYTF. The CDR3 bases are TGTGCCAGCACCACGGGACAGGGTATTGACGACTATGGCTACACCTTC. The V gene is TRBV2, the J gene TRBJ1-2, with 9 nucleotides matching TRBD1. The CDR3 has 16 residues. Germline CDR1 and CDR2: SNHLY and FYNNEI. V lost 7 bases, J lost 3 bases, and 12 bases stayed unmatched. Drawing the rest from reference TRBV2 and TRBJ1-2, the complete variable domain is EPEVTQTPSHQVTQMGQEVILRCVPISNHLYFYWYRQILGQKVEFLVSFYNNEISEKSEIFDDQFSVERPDGSNFTLKIRSTKLEDSAMYFCASTTGQGIDDYGYTFGSGTRLTVV.

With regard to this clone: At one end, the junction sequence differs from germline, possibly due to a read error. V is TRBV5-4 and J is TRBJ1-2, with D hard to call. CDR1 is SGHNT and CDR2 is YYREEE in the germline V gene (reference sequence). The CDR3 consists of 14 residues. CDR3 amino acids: CASTLVGVDYGYTF. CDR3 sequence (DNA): TGTGCCAGCACCTTGGTCGGGGTTGACTATGGCTACACCTTC.

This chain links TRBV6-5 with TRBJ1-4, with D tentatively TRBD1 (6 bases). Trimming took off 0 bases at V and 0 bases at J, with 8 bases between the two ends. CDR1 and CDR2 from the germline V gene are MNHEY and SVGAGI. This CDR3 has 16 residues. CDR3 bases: TGTGCCAGCAGTTACTCGACAGGTGCAACTAATGAAAAACTGTTTTTT. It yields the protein CASSYSTGATNEKLFF.

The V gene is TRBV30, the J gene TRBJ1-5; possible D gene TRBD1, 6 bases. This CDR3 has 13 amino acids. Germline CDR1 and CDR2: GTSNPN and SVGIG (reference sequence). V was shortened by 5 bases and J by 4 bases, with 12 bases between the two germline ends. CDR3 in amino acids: CAWGRQGNQPQHF. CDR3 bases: TGTGCCTGGGGGAGGCAGGGGAATCAGCCCCAGCATTTT.

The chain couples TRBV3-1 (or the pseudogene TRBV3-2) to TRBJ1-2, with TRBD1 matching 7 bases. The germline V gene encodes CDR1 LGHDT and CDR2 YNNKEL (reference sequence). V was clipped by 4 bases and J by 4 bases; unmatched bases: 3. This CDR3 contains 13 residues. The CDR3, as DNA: TGTGCCAGCAGCCGGGACAGTTTCTATGGCTACACCTTC. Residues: CASSRDSFYGYTF.

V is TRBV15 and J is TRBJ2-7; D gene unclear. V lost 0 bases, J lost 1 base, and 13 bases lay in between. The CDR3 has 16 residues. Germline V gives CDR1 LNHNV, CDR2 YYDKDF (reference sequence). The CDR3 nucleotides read TGTGCCACCAGCAGAGACTCTTCGACTCGGTCCTACGAGCAGTACTTC. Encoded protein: CATSRDSSTRSYEQYF.

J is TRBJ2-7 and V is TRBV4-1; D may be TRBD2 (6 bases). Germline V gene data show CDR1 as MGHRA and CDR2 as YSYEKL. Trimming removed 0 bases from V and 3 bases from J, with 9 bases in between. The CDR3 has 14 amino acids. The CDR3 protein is CASSQEGTGYEQYV. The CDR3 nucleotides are TGCGCCAGCAGCCAAGAAGGGACTGGCTACGAGCAGTACGTC.

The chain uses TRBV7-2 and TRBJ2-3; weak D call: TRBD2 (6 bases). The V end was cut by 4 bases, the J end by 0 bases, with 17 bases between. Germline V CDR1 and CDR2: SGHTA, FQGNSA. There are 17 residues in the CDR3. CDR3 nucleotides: TGTGCCAGCAGCTCCTCCCTTTATAGCGGTAGCACAGATACGCAGTATTTT. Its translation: CASSSSLYSGSTDTQYF.

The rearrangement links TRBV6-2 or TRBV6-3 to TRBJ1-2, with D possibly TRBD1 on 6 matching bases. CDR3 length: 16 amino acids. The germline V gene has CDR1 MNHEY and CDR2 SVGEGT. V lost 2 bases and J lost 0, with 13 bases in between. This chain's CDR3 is CASSYNKGTTNYGYTF. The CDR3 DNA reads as TGTGCCAGCAGTTACAATAAGGGGACAACTAACTATGGCTACACCTTC.

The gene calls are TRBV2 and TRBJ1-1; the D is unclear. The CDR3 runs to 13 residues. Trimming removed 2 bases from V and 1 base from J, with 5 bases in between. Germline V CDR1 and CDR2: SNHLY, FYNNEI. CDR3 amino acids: CASSELTNTEAFF. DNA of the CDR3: TGTGCCAGCAGTGAATTAACGAACACTGAAGCTTTCTTT.

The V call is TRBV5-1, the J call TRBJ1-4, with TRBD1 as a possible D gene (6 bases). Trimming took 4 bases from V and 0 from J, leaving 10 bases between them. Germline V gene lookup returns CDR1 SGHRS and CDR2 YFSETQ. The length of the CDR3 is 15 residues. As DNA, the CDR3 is TGCGCCAGCAGCCTAGGGGGGGCAACTAATGAAAAACTGTTTTTT. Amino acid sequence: CASSLGGATNEKLFF.

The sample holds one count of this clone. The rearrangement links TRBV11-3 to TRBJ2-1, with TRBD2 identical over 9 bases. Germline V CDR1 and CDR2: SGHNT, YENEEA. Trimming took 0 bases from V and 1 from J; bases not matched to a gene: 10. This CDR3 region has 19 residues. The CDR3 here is CASSLDLLGLATSYNEQFF. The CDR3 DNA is TGTGCCAGCAGCTTAGATCTGCTAGGACTAGCGACATCCTACAATGAGCAGTTCTTC.

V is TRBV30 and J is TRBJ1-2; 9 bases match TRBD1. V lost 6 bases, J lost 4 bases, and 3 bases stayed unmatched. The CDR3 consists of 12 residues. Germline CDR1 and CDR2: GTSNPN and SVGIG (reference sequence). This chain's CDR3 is CACQGQGYGYTF. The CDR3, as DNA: TGTGCCTGCCAGGGACAGGGCTATGGCTACACCTTC.

CDR3 sequence: CASTPGLAGGSRSTGELFF. The CDR3 nucleotides read TGTGCCAGTACCCCAGGACTAGCGGGAGGGAGTAGGAGCACCGGGGAGCTGTTTTTT. The chain combines TRBV19 with TRBJ2-2; 15 bases align to TRBD2. CDR3 length: 19 amino acids. Germline CDR1 reads LNHDA; CDR2 reads SQIVND (reference sequence). The junction had 13 bases not matched to a gene; V was cut back by 7 bases and J by 4 bases. The variable domain in full, completed from reference TRBV19 and TRBJ2-2, reads DGGITQSPKYLFRKEGQNVTLSCEQNLNHDAMYWYRQDPGQGLRLIYYSQIVNDFQKGDIAEGYSVSREKKESFPLTVTSAQKNPTAFYLCASTPGLAGGSRSTGELFFGEGSRLTVL.

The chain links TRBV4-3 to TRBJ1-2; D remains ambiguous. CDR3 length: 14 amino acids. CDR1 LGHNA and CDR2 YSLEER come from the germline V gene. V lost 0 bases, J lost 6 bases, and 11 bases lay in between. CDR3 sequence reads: CASSQDHFSNGYTF. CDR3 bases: TGCGCCAGCAGCCAAGACCATTTTAGTAATGGCTACACCTTC.

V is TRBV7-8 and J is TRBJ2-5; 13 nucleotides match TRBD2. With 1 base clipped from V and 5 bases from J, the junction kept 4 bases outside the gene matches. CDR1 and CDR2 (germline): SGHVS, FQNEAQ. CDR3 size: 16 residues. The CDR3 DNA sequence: TGTGCCAGCAGCTTAGTTGGGACTAGCGGGAAGGAGACCCAGTACTTC. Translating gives CASSLVGTSGKETQYF.

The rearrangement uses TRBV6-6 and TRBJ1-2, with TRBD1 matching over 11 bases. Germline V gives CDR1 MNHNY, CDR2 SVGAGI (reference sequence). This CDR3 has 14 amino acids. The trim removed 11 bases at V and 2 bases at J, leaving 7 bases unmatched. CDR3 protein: CAAGQGGPNYGYTF. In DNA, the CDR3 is TGTGCCGCGGGACAGGGGGGCCCCAACTATGGCTACACCTTC.

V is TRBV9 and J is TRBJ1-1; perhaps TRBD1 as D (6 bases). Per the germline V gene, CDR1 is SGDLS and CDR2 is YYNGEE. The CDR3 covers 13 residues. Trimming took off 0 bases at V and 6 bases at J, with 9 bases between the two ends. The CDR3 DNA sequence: TGTGCCAGCAGCGTAGGGGCAGGGGCTGAAGCTTTCTTT. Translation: CASSVGAGAEAFF.

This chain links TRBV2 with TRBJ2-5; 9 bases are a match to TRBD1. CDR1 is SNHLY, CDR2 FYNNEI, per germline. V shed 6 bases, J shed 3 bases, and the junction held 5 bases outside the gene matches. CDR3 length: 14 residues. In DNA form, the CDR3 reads TGTGCCAGCAGCGAATGGGACAGGGAAGAGACCCAGTACTTC. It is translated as CASSEWDREETQYF.

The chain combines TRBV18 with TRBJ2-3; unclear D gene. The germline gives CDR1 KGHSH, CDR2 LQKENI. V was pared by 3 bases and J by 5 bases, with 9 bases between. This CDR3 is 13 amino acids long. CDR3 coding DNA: TGTGCCAGCTCACCGGGTCTTGAAGATACGCAGTATTTT. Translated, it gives CASSPGLEDTQYF.

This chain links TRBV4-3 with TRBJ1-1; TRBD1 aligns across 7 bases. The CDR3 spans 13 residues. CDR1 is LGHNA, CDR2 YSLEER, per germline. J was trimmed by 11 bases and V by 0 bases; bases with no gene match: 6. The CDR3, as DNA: TGCGCCAGCAGCCAAGAGTTTGAGGGGGCCGCTTTCTTT. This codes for CASSQEFEGAAFF.

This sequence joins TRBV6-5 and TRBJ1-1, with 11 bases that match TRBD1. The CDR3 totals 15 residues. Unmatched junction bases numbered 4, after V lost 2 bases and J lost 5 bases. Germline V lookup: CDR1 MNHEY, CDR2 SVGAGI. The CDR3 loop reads CASSYGRDRGTEAFF. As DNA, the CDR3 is TGTGCCAGCAGTTACGGCCGGGACAGGGGGACTGAAGCTTTCTTT.

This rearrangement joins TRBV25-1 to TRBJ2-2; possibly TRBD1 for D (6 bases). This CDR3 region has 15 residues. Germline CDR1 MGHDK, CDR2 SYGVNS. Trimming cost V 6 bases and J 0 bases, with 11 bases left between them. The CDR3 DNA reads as TGTGCCAGCAGGGCCGACAGGCCGAACACCGGGGAGCTGTTTTTT. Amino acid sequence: CASRADRPNTGELFF. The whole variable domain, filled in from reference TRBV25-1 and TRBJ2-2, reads EADIYQTPRYLVIGTGKKITLECSQTMGHDKMYWYQQDPGMELHLIHYSYGVNSTEKGDLSSESTVSRIRTEHFPLTLESARPSHTSQYLCASRADRPNTGELFFGEGSRLTVL.

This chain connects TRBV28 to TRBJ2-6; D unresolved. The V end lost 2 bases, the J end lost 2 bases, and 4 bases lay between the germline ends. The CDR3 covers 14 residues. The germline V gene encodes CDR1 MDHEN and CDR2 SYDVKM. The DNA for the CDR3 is TGTGCCAGCAGTTTAATGGCTGGGGCCAACGTCCTGACTTTC. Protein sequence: CASSLMAGANVLTF.

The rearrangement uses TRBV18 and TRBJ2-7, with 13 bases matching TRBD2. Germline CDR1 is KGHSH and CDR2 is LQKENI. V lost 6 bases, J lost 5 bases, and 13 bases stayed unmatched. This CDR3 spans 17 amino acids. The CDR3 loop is CASSEGTSGKVVDEQYV. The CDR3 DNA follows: TGTGCCAGCTCCGAGGGGACTAGCGGGAAAGTGGTGGACGAGCAGTACGTC.

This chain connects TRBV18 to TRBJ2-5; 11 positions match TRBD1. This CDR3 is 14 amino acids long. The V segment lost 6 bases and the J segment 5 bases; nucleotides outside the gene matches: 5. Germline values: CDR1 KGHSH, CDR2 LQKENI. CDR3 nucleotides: TGTGCCAGCTCCCCTGGGACAGGGGGGGAGACCCAGTACTTC. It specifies CASSPGTGGETQYF.

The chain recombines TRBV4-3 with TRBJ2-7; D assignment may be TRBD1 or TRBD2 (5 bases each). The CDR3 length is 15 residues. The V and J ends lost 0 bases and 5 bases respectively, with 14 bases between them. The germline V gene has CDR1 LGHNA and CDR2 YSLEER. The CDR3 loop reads CASSQDGNRLNEQYF. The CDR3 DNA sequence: TGCGCCAGCAGCCAAGACGGGAACAGGCTTAACGAGCAGTACTTC.

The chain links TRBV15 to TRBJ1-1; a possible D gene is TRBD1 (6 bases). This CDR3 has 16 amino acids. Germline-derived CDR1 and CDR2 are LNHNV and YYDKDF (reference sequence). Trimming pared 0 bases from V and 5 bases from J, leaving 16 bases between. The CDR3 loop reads CATSRDLRGAITEAFF. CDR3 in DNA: TGTGCCACCAGCAGAGATTTACGGGGGGCTATAACTGAAGCTTTCTTT.

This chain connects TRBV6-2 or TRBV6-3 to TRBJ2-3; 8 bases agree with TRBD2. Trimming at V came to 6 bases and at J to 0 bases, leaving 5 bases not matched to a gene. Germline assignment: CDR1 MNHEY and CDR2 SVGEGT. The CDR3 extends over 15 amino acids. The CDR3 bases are TGTGCCAGCAGCCGCGGGGGGTATAGCACAGATACGCAGTATTTT. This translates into CASSRGGYSTDTQYF.

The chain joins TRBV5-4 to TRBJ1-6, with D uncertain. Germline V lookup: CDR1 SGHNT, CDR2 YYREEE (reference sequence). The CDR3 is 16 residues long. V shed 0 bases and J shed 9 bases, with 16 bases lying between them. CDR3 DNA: TGTGCCAGCAGCTTGGATTCTTGGACGAGCAGTTCACCCCTCCACTTT. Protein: CASSLDSWTSSSPLHF.